Listed here are 29 T cell receptor beta chains from one sample, sequenced in a study of cytomegalovirus exposure and HLA in healthy donors. The PCR employed 60 Vbeta primers together with 13 Jbeta primers. Only in-frame clones appear in the TCRdb table, and some are missing; sequencing was by immunoSEQ multiplex PCR. The data hold 150,000 to 200,000 clones, with around 86% observed a single time. The sample was PBMCs. The origin of the receptors is a woman aged 18-35 years in good health and CMV-seronegative.

This rearrangement joins TRBV5-1 to TRBJ2-3, with D possibly being TRBD2 (6 bases). Per germline, CDR1 SGHRS and CDR2 YFSETQ. V lost 1 base and J 1 base, leaving 10 bases between the germline ends. The CDR3 length is 15 residues. In DNA, the CDR3 is TGCGCCAGCAGCTTGAGAGGGACTGGCACAGATACGCAGTATTTT. Translating gives CASSLRGTGTDTQYF.

V usage is TRBV5-1 and J usage is TRBJ1-4, with 7 bases fitting TRBD1. V lost 1 base, J lost 0 bases, and 0 bases stayed unmatched. This CDR3 spans 15 amino acids. The germline V gene has CDR1 SGHRS and CDR2 YFSETQ. CDR3 amino acids: CASSLQGATNEKLFF. CDR3 nucleotide sequence: TGCGCCAGCAGCTTGCAGGGGGCAACTAATGAAAAACTGTTTTTT.

V is TRBV6-1 and J is TRBJ2-5; weak D call: TRBD2 (7 bases). CDR3 length: 14 residues. CDR1 and CDR2 (germline): MNHNS, SASEGT. Trimming shortened V by 5 bases and J by 5 bases, and 15 bases separated the two germline ends. Written as DNA, the CDR3 is TGTGCCAGCAGTCCTACTACGGGGGGCGAGACCCAGTACTTC. Its translation: CASSPTTGGETQYF.

This rearrangement joins TRBV14 to TRBJ2-3; tentatively, D is TRBD1 (5 bases). Germline V gives CDR1 SGHDN, CDR2 FVKESK. The CDR3 runs 16 residues. Trimming removed 1 base at V and 2 bases at J, with 13 bases between. The CDR3 DNA reads TGTGCCAGCAGCCAAGGTATAAGGGGTCCCACAGATACGCAGTATTTT. Translating it yields CASSQGIRGPTDTQYF. Drawing the rest from reference TRBV14 and TRBJ2-3, the complete variable domain is EAGVTQFPSHSVIEKGQTVTLRCDPISGHDNLYWYRRVMGKEIKFLLHFVKESKQDESGMPNNRFLAERTGGTYSTLKVQPAELEDSGVYFCASSQGIRGPTDTQYFGPGTRLTVL.

The chain combines TRBV6-6 with TRBJ2-7, with 9 bases fitting TRBD1. The ends lost 5 bases at V and 2 bases at J; junction bases unmatched: 4. There are 14 residues in the CDR3. The germline CDR1 and CDR2 sequences are MNHNY and SVGAGI (reference sequence). The CDR3 DNA reads as TGTGCCAGCAGTAACCGGGACAGGGCCTACGAGCAGTACTTC. Its translation is CASSNRDRAYEQYF.

This chain links TRBV7-8 with TRBJ2-1, with D possibly being TRBD1 (5 bases). The CDR3 covers 12 residues. Germline values: CDR1 SGHVS, CDR2 FQNEAQ. Trimming pared 4 bases from V and 15 bases from J, leaving 16 bases between. The CDR3, as DNA: TGTGCCAGCAGCTCTGGACACGAGAAGCCGTTCTTC. Its translation: CASSSGHEKPFF.

The chain combines TRBV7-2 with TRBJ1-5; 10 nucleotides match TRBD1. This CDR3 comprises 15 residues. Germline lookup yields CDR1 SGHTA and CDR2 FQGNSA. Trimming removed 3 bases from V and 6 bases from J; junction bases left unmatched: 5. The CDR3 region is CASSLGQGFSQPQHF. The CDR3 DNA is TGTGCCAGCAGCTTGGGACAGGGGTTTTCTCAGCCCCAGCATTTT.

This sequence joins TRBV13 and TRBJ2-1; 7 positions match TRBD2. V lost 5 bases, J lost 6 bases, and 13 bases stayed unmatched. From germline, CDR1 is PRHDT and CDR2 FYEKMQ (reference sequence). The CDR3 totals 16 residues. The CDR3, as DNA: TGTGCCAGCAGCCCACCCGGAGGCGGGAGAGGCAATGAGCAGTTCTTC. Its protein product is CASSPPGGGRGNEQFF. The full variable domain, rest sourced from reference TRBV13 and TRBJ2-1, is AAGVIQSPRHLIKEKRETATLKCYPIPRHDTVYWYQQGPGQDPQFLISFYEKMQSDKGSIPDRFSAQQFSDYHSELNMSSLELGDSALYFCASSPPGGGRGNEQFFGPGTRLTVL.

The chain joins TRBV29-1 to TRBJ2-1; 10 bases map to TRBD1. Germline V gives CDR1 SQVTM, CDR2 ANQGSEA. The CDR3 loop spans 13 amino acids. Trimming took 6 bases from V and 3 from J; bases not matched to a gene: 2. The DNA for the CDR3 is TGCAGCGTGGGACAGGGGTTCTACAATGAGCAGTTCTTC. Amino acid sequence: CSVGQGFYNEQFF.

This rearrangement joins TRBV5-4 to TRBJ2-6; D unresolved. The CDR3 contains 17 residues. V lost 2 bases and J lost 0, with 12 bases in between. The germline gives CDR1 SGHNT, CDR2 YYREEE (reference sequence). The CDR3 DNA reads as TGTGCCAGCAGCTTAGCCCCGCTTATCTCTGGGGCCAACGTCCTGACTTTC. The encoded protein is CASSLAPLISGANVLTF.

The rearrangement uses TRBV27 and TRBJ2-1, with TRBD2 as a possible D gene (6 bases). The ends were cut back, 6 bases at V and 3 bases at J, with 15 bases in the middle. The germline V gene encodes CDR1 MNHEY and CDR2 SMNVEV (reference sequence). The CDR3 has 15 residues. CDR3 loop: CASSPEAGIYNEQFF. Here the CDR3 DNA reads TGTGCCAGCAGCCCCGAGGCGGGGATCTACAATGAGCAGTTCTTC.

This chain connects TRBV30 to TRBJ2-3; 9 nucleotides match TRBD2. CDR1 and CDR2 from the germline V gene are GTSNPN and SVGIG (reference sequence). V shed 1 base, J shed 4 bases, and the junction held 9 bases outside the gene matches. This CDR3 comprises 16 residues. The CDR3 DNA is TGTGCCTGGAGTGACCACCTTAGCGGGAGCGCAGATACGCAGTATTTT. Protein product: CAWSDHLSGSADTQYF.

For the CDR3, the DNA is TGTGCCAGCAGCTCCAGGACTAGCGGGAGTGAGTACGAGCAGTACTTC. It specifies CASSSRTSGSEYEQYF. V usage is TRBV7-2 and J usage is TRBJ2-7; TRBD2 agrees at 13 bases. The CDR3 consists of 16 residues. V shed 4 bases, J shed 4 bases, and the junction held 7 bases outside the gene matches. Germline V lookup: CDR1 SGHTA, CDR2 FQGNSA.

This clone has just a few counts. The rearrangement uses TRBV7-2 and TRBJ2-1, with D possibly matching TRBD2 (6 bases). V was cut by 5 bases and J by 4 bases, with 21 bases left in between. The CDR3 extends over 17 amino acids. CDR1 and CDR2 from the germline V gene are SGHTA and FQGNSA. CDR3 coding DNA: TGTGCCAGCAGCCCCAGGCGGGACGGAGTAACATACAATGAGCAGTTCTTC. Protein product: CASSPRRDGVTYNEQFF.

The V gene is TRBV12-5, the J gene TRBJ2-3; a weak D match, TRBD1 (5 bases). Trimming took off 3 bases at V and 4 bases at J, with 14 bases between the two ends. Germline V gives CDR1 LGHNT, CDR2 FRNRAP. This CDR3 contains 15 residues. The CDR3 bases are TGTGCTAGTGGTTTAGGTCTCGCGACAGCAGATACGCAGTATTTT. It yields the protein CASGLGLATADTQYF.

This clone was detected only once. This sequence joins TRBV10-3 and TRBJ1-2; 10 bases fit TRBD1. Germline CDR1 ENHRY, CDR2 SYGVKD. The CDR3 sequence is 15 residues long. V was pared by 0 bases and J by 5 bases, with 3 bases of the junction left unmatched. The CDR3 region has the DNA TGTGCCATCAGTGAGTCAGGGACAGGGGATTATGGCTACACCTTC. Encoded protein: CAISESGTGDYGYTF.

The chain has TRBV7-9 and TRBJ2-5; no firm D call. The CDR3 has 14 residues. Germline CDR1 is SEHNR and CDR2 is FQNEAQ (reference sequence). V dropped 5 bases and J dropped 3 bases, with 13 bases sitting between them. The CDR3 loop is CASSHSPTKETQYF. The CDR3 bases are TGTGCCAGCAGCCACAGTCCTACCAAAGAGACCCAGTACTTC.

The sample holds a few counts of this clone. The J gene is TRBJ1-1, the V gene TRBV30, with D tentatively TRBD1 (6 bases). CDR1 is GTSNPN, CDR2 SVGIG, per germline (reference sequence). The CDR3 contains 12 residues. V lost 4 bases and J 6 bases, leaving 12 bases between the germline ends. CDR3 sequence (DNA): TGTGCCTGGAACAGGGCTAAGGCTGAAGCTTTCTTT. Residues: CAWNRAKAEAFF.

This chain connects TRBV6-5 to TRBJ2-1; D ambiguous. Germline V gives CDR1 MNHEY, CDR2 SVGAGI. V was cut by 0 bases and J by 8 bases, with 8 bases left in between. The CDR3 contains 13 residues. CDR3 residues: CASSYSVQYEQFF. The CDR3 bases are TGTGCCAGCAGTTACTCGGTTCAGTATGAGCAGTTCTTC.

This chain uses TRBV30 with TRBJ2-7; 10 bases are a match to TRBD2. CDR3 length: 14 amino acids. CDR1 is GTSNPN, CDR2 SVGIG, per germline (reference sequence). V was pared by 1 base and J by 6 bases, with 6 bases of the junction left unmatched. The CDR3 DNA sequence: TGTGCCTGGAGTGGTGTACTAGCGGGGCTCGAGCAGTACTTC. Amino acids: CAWSGVLAGLEQYF.

V gene TRBV6-4 combines with J gene TRBJ2-3; D possibly corresponds to TRBD1 (6 bases). V was trimmed by 5 bases and J by 1 base, leaving 7 bases between them. The CDR3 is made up of 13 amino acids. Per the germline V gene, CDR1 is MRHNA and CDR2 is SNTAGT. CDR3 residues: CASSRQGTDTQYF. The CDR3 DNA sequence: TGTGCCAGCAGTCGACAGGGCACAGATACGCAGTATTTT.

This chain uses TRBV9 with TRBJ2-1; D is perhaps TRBD2 (5 bases). V dropped 2 bases and J dropped 2 bases, with 14 bases sitting between them. Germline CDR1 is SGDLS and CDR2 is YYNGEE. The CDR3 spans 16 residues. In DNA form, the CDR3 reads TGTGCCAGCAGCGTCGAAAGAGCGGACCCCTACAATGAGCAGTTCTTC. This sequence encodes CASSVERADPYNEQFF.

This rearrangement joins TRBV5-4 to TRBJ2-3; 11 bases match TRBD2. Germline CDR1 is SGHNT and CDR2 is YYREEE (reference sequence). Trimming cost V 0 bases and J 4 bases; bases outside gene matches: 7. This CDR3 is built from 17 residues. The CDR3 bases are TGTGCCAGCAGCTTGGATCTAGCGGGGGGATACGCAGATACGCAGTATTTT. Protein product: CASSLDLAGGYADTQYF.

The J gene is TRBJ2-7, the V gene TRBV27; D may be TRBD2 (6 bases). The V gene's germline CDR1 is MNHEY and CDR2 SMNVEV (reference sequence). This CDR3 spans 13 amino acids. Trimming shortened V by 5 bases and J by 3 bases, and 11 bases separated the two germline ends. DNA of the CDR3: TGTGCCAGCAGTCCGGGACTGGACTACGAGCAGTACTTC. It is translated as CASSPGLDYEQYF.

This clone was detected only a few times. V gene TRBV7-9 combines with J gene TRBJ2-6; TRBD2 matches at 8 bases. CDR3 length equals 18 residues. The germline V gene encodes CDR1 SEHNR and CDR2 FQNEAQ (reference sequence). V shed 5 bases, J shed 0 bases, and the junction held 9 bases outside the gene matches. CDR3 sequence: CASSLPGGELSGANVLTF. For the CDR3, the DNA is TGTGCCAGCAGCCTGCCGGGGGGGGAACTCTCTGGGGCCAACGTCCTGACTTTC.

The chain couples TRBV18 to TRBJ1-2; D gene uncertain. V lost 0 bases and J 7 bases, leaving 12 bases between the germline ends. The CDR3 contains 14 residues. Germline values: CDR1 KGHSH, CDR2 LQKENI. CDR3: CASSPPGGVFGYTF. The CDR3 bases are TGTGCCAGCTCACCACCGGGCGGGGTGTTTGGCTACACCTTC.

The chain recombines TRBV30 with TRBJ1-5, with 8 bases fitting TRBD1. This CDR3 spans 14 amino acids. Germline lookup yields CDR1 GTSNPN and CDR2 SVGIG (reference sequence). With V trimmed by 5 bases and J by 3 bases, 6 bases remained unmatched. The CDR3 loop is CAWGTGISNQPQHF. The CDR3 bases are TGTGCCTGGGGGACAGGTATTTCCAATCAGCCCCAGCATTTT.

This chain joins TRBV18 and TRBJ1-5; 8 nucleotides align to TRBD1. J lost 5 bases, V lost 3 bases, and 6 bases had no gene match. This CDR3 region has 15 residues. Germline CDR1 and CDR2: KGHSH and LQKENI. The CDR3 loop reads CASSPQAGGYQPQHF. CDR3 DNA: TGTGCCAGCTCACCCCAGGCAGGGGGCTATCAGCCCCAGCATTTT. The full variable domain, with the rest looked up from reference TRBV18 and TRBJ1-5, is NAGVMQNPRHLVRRRGQEARLRCSPMKGHSHVYWYRQLPEEGLKFMVYLQKENIIDESGMPKERFSAEFPKEGPSILRIQQVVRGDSAAYFCASSPQAGGYQPQHFGDGTRLSIL.

J is TRBJ2-4 and V is TRBV7-9; D is possibly TRBD2 (6 bases). This CDR3 comprises 13 residues. Germline loops: CDR1 SEHNR, CDR2 FQNEAQ (reference sequence). The V gene lost 4 bases and the J gene lost 8 bases, with 12 bases spanning the gap. CDR3 loop: CASSSGWGDIQYF. As DNA, the CDR3 is TGTGCCAGCAGCTCAGGATGGGGGGACATTCAGTACTTC.